This entry lists 25 T cell receptor beta chains sequenced from one sample in a study of blood T cell repertoires in COVID-19. The assay was immunoSEQ multiplex PCR, and TCRdb's table has in-frame clones only and misses some. The sample includes tens of thousands of clones, about 80% of them seen just once. The sequencing sample was made of peripheral blood. The source of these receptors is a man aged 55 to 69 with active or convalescent COVID-19.

The rearrangement links TRBV6-2 or TRBV6-3 to TRBJ1-4, with 7 positions matching TRBD1. V shed 6 bases and J 8 bases; nucleotides not matched to a gene: 12. Germline loops: CDR1 MNHEY, CDR2 SVGEGT. This CDR3 comprises 15 residues. In DNA, the CDR3 is TGTGCCAGCAGCGACTATGAGGGGGCGCGGGAAAAACTGTTTTTT. Its protein is CASSDYEGAREKLFF.

The chain joins TRBV3-1 (or the pseudogene TRBV3-2) to TRBJ2-3; TRBD2 matches at 7 bases. In germline, CDR1 is LGHDT, CDR2 YNNKEL (reference sequence). The CDR3 loop spans 13 amino acids. The V gene end was trimmed by 5 bases and the J gene end by 4 bases; junction bases not matched to a gene: 3. CDR3: CASSGGEADTQYF. The CDR3 DNA reads TGTGCCAGCAGCGGGGGGGAGGCAGATACGCAGTATTTT.

This clone was seen a few times. V is TRBV30 and J is TRBJ2-1; tentatively, D is TRBD2 (6 bases). The germline V gene encodes CDR1 GTSNPN and CDR2 SVGIG (reference sequence). The V end was cut by 0 bases, the J end by 5 bases, with 11 bases between. CDR3 size: 14 residues. The CDR3 here is CAWSVRGLDNEQFF. CDR3 bases: TGTGCCTGGAGTGTGCGGGGATTGGACAATGAGCAGTTCTTC. Based on the CDR3 plus reference TRBV30 and TRBJ2-1, the full variable domain is SQTIHQWPATLVQPVGSPLSLECTVEGTSNPNLYWYRQAAGRGLQLLFYSVGIGQISSEVPQNLSASRPQDRQFILSSKKLLLSDSGFYLCAWSVRGLDNEQFFGPGTRLTVL.

The CDR3 bases are TGTGCCAGCAGCCAAAGCCCCGAAGATACGCAGTATTTT. The encoded protein is CASSQSPEDTQYF. The rearrangement links TRBV7-9 to TRBJ2-3, with D unresolved. The CDR3 loop spans 13 amino acids. Germline CDR1 is SEHNR and CDR2 is FQNEAQ (reference sequence). The ends were cut back, 5 bases at V and 5 bases at J, with 11 bases in the middle.

The chain joins TRBV4-1 to TRBJ2-1; D may be TRBD1 (6 bases). The CDR3 contains 12 residues. Trimming stripped 3 bases from V and 15 bases from J, with 15 bases between. CDR1 is MGHRA, CDR2 YSYEKL, per germline. CDR3 sequence reads: CASSQGTTLRFF. The DNA of the CDR3 is TGCGCCAGCAGCCAGGGGACAACTCTTAGGTTCTTC.

The chain has TRBV18 and TRBJ2-3, with a weak D call TRBD1 (6 bases). CDR3 length: 16 amino acids. Germline V CDR1 and CDR2: KGHSH, LQKENI. V shed 0 bases and J shed 3 bases, with 13 bases lying between them. Here the CDR3 DNA reads TGTGCCAGCTCACCACCCTCACAGGGACGGACAGATACGCAGTATTTT. Translating gives CASSPPSQGRTDTQYF.

V is TRBV18 and J is TRBJ1-6; weak D call: TRBD1 (5 bases). Trimming removed 2 bases at V and 7 bases at J, with 15 bases between. The germline CDR1 and CDR2 sequences are KGHSH and LQKENI. This CDR3 has 16 amino acids. The CDR3 region has the DNA TGTGCCAGCTCACCAAATTCAGCGACAGCCAATTCACCCCTCCACTTT. Amino acids: CASSPNSATANSPLHF.

CDR3 sequence reads: CASSPSLGVGTDTQYF. DNA for the CDR3: TGCGCCAGCAGCCCCTCCCTAGGTGTCGGCACAGATACGCAGTATTTT. The chain uses TRBV5-1 and TRBJ2-3; unclear D gene. The CDR3 covers 16 residues. Between the trimmed V and J ends, which lost 4 bases and 1 base, there was a span of 16 bases. Germline V gives CDR1 SGHRS, CDR2 YFSETQ.

The chain combines TRBV6-8 with TRBJ2-5; 7 bases match TRBD1. This CDR3 spans 14 amino acids. With 2 bases clipped from V and 5 bases from J, the junction kept 5 bases outside the gene matches. Germline-derived CDR1 and CDR2 are MNHGY and SAAAGT. CDR3 in DNA: TGTGCCAGCAGTTACGCCCACAGGGGTGAGACCCAGTACTTC. The encoded protein is CASSYAHRGETQYF.

This clone was seen once. The V and J genes are TRBV15 and TRBJ1-1, with D tentatively TRBD1 (6 bases). CDR1 and CDR2 (germline): LNHNV, YYDKDF (reference sequence). Trimming stripped 2 bases from V and 5 bases from J, with 18 bases between. This CDR3 is built from 16 residues. The CDR3 loop reads CATSRQGINTWTEAFF. The CDR3 bases are TGTGCCACCAGCAGACAGGGGATCAATACATGGACTGAAGCTTTCTTT.

The chain has TRBV30 and TRBJ2-7, with 7 bases matching TRBD1. The CDR3 length is 13 residues. V was clipped by 8 bases and J by 3 bases; unmatched bases: 10. The V gene's germline CDR1 is GTSNPN and CDR2 SVGIG (reference sequence). CDR3 in amino acids: CATAGTVHYEQYF. The CDR3, as DNA: TGTGCCACCGCCGGGACAGTACACTACGAGCAGTACTTC.

There are a few counts of this clone. The rearrangement uses TRBV19 and TRBJ1-5, with no clear D. Per germline, CDR1 LNHDA and CDR2 SQIVND (reference sequence). The CDR3 has 15 residues. V was cut by 7 bases and J by 2 bases, with 15 bases left in between. The CDR3 DNA reads as TGTGCCAGTAAAGAAGTGTGGGGAGGCAATCAGCCCCAGCATTTT. Amino acid sequence: CASKEVWGGNQPQHF.

Concerning this clone: Its ends do not fully match the called genes, so a read error is possible. The V call is TRBV11-2, the J call TRBJ2-4; 7 nucleotides match TRBD1. This CDR3 contains 16 residues. Germline V gene sequence: CDR1 SGHAT, CDR2 FQNNGV. CDR3 in DNA: TGTGCCAGCAGCCCCAGCTCCGGGACAGCCCAAAACATTCAGTACTTC. Its translation: CASSPSSGTAQNIQYF.

V is TRBV29-1 and J is TRBJ1-2; the match to TRBD1 covers 10 bases. V lost 3 bases and J lost 3; bases outside the gene matches: 16. CDR1 and CDR2 (germline): SQVTM, ANQGSEA. The CDR3 is 18 amino acids. The CDR3 loop is CSVEGGLGTGEFDYGYTF. As DNA, the CDR3 is TGCAGCGTTGAGGGGGGGCTAGGGACAGGGGAATTTGACTATGGCTACACCTTC.

The chain recombines TRBV7-3 with TRBJ1-3; D is unclear. The CDR3 has 14 amino acids. Trimming stripped 5 bases from V and 4 bases from J, with 12 bases between. Germline V gene data show CDR1 as SGHTA and CDR2 as FQGTGA. The CDR3 sequence is CASSPGGSGNTIYF. CDR3 nucleotides: TGTGCCAGCAGCCCCGGAGGGTCCGGAAACACCATATATTTT.

The J gene is TRBJ2-3, the V gene TRBV9, with 9 bases fitting TRBD1. V trimming: 3 bases; J trimming: 0 bases; junction bases outside the gene matches: 5. The CDR3 is 16 residues long. From germline, CDR1 is SGDLS and CDR2 YYNGEE. In nucleotides, the CDR3 is TGTGCCAGCAGCGCCGGGGACAGGGAAAGCACAGATACGCAGTATTTT. It encodes CASSAGDRESTDTQYF.

The chain recombines TRBV20-1 with TRBJ2-3; maybe TRBD2 (6 bases). Per germline, CDR1 DFQATT and CDR2 SNEGSKA (reference sequence). The V gene lost 3 bases and the J gene lost 1 base, with 14 bases spanning the gap. The CDR3 consists of 15 residues. This CDR3 reads CSASEARRGTDTQYF. The DNA for the CDR3 is TGCAGTGCTAGTGAGGCCCGGAGGGGCACAGATACGCAGTATTTT.

The J gene is TRBJ2-3, the V gene TRBV30; the D gene is possibly TRBD2 (6 bases). Trimming cost V 0 bases and J 0 bases, with 10 bases left between them. The CDR3 runs 15 residues. Germline CDR1 GTSNPN, CDR2 SVGIG (reference sequence). The CDR3 spells CAWSVPGRSTDTQYF. The CDR3 DNA reads as TGTGCCTGGAGTGTCCCCGGGAGAAGCACAGATACGCAGTATTTT.

The chain combines TRBV30 with TRBJ2-5; 11 positions match TRBD1. Trimming took 0 bases from V and 2 from J; bases not matched to a gene: 2. CDR1 GTSNPN and CDR2 SVGIG come from the germline V gene (reference sequence). This CDR3 comprises 15 residues. CDR3 residues: CAWSVGQGAQETQYF. CDR3 coding DNA: TGTGCCTGGAGTGTCGGACAGGGGGCTCAAGAGACCCAGTACTTC. Full variable domain (outside the CDR3, taken from reference TRBV30 and TRBJ2-5): SQTIHQWPATLVQPVGSPLSLECTVEGTSNPNLYWYRQAAGRGLQLLFYSVGIGQISSEVPQNLSASRPQDRQFILSSKKLLLSDSGFYLCAWSVGQGAQETQYFGPGTRLLVL.

V usage is TRBV5-4 and J usage is TRBJ1-2; D remains unclear. The V end was cut by 2 bases, the J end by 1 base, with 15 bases between. Germline lookup yields CDR1 SGHNT and CDR2 YYREEE (reference sequence). The length of the CDR3 is 16 residues. The CDR3 loop reads CASSLSLGSSNYGYTF. DNA for the CDR3: TGTGCCAGCAGCTTATCGTTGGGGAGCAGTAACTATGGCTACACCTTC.

V gene TRBV12-3 or TRBV12-4 combines with J gene TRBJ1-1; D is possibly TRBD1 (5 bases). The CDR3 sequence is 13 residues long. Trimming removed 5 bases at V and 10 bases at J, with 17 bases between. This chain's CDR3 is CASSLRDRGGAFF. CDR3 nucleotide sequence: TGTGCCAGCAGTCTACGGGACCGGGGAGGAGCTTTCTTT.

The gene calls are TRBV11-3 and TRBJ2-7, with D perhaps matching TRBD1 (5 bases). Trimming took off 5 bases at V and 2 bases at J, with 16 bases between the two ends. Germline V gene sequence: CDR1 SGHNT, CDR2 YENEEA. The CDR3 sequence is 15 residues long. CDR3 in DNA: TGTGCCAGCAGCGCAGGGCCAGGGCCGCCCTACGAGCAGTACTTC. Amino acid sequence: CASSAGPGPPYEQYF.

This clone showed up just a few times. J is TRBJ1-1 and V is TRBV7-9; D is unresolved. Trimming took 8 bases from V and 2 from J, leaving 9 bases between them. In germline, CDR1 is SEHNR, CDR2 FQNEAQ (reference sequence). The CDR3 is 12 amino acids. Here the CDR3 DNA reads TGTGCCAGCGTGCGGATTAACACTGAAGCTTTCTTT. Amino acid sequence: CASVRINTEAFF.

This sequence joins TRBV7-9 and TRBJ2-3, with 14 positions matching TRBD2. From germline, CDR1 is SEHNR and CDR2 FQNEAQ (reference sequence). The CDR3 has 17 residues. Losses at the gene ends were 6 bases for V and 3 bases for J; bases not matched to a gene: 8. In DNA, the CDR3 is TGTGCCAGCAGTGGACTAGCGGGGGGCCGCACTACAGATACGCAGTATTTT. It translates to CASSGLAGGRTTDTQYF.

The CDR3 DNA is TGTGCCAGTCGAGTCCCAGGGGTCTATGGCTACACCTTC. Its translation is CASRVPGVYGYTF. The J gene is TRBJ1-2, the V gene TRBV19; D might be TRBD1 (6 bases). V was pared by 8 bases and J by 4 bases, with 14 bases between. Germline values: CDR1 LNHDA, CDR2 SQIVND (reference sequence). The CDR3 is made up of 13 amino acids.